The 12 T cell receptor beta chains below were found in one sample sequenced in a study of regulatory dendritic cells for organ transplantation. Sequenced by immunoSEQ multiplex PCR; TCRdb stores in-frame clones only, minus some. The sample includes some 40,000 clones, around nine tenths of them seen just once. Source material: naive CD8+ T cells from blood. Subset of the sample: CD45RA+ naive T cells. These receptors came from a human donor in good health.

The chain has TRBV11-2 and TRBJ2-7; TRBD1 might be the D (6 bases). The germline V gene encodes CDR1 SGHAT and CDR2 FQNNGV. Trimming took 5 bases from V and 3 from J, leaving 11 bases between them. CDR3 length equals 13 residues. The CDR3, as DNA: TGTGCCAGCAGCCGCAGGGGTAACTACGAGCAGTACTTC. Amino acids: CASSRRGNYEQYF. Full variable domain (outside the CDR3, taken from reference TRBV11-2 and TRBJ2-7): EAGVAQSPRYKIIEKRQSVAFWCNPISGHATLYWYQQILGQGPKLLIQFQNNGVVDDSQLPKDRFSAERLKGVDSTLKIQPAKLEDSAVYLCASSRRGNYEQYFGPGTRLTVT.

J is TRBJ1-2 and V is TRBV13, with D hard to call. The CDR3 is made up of 13 amino acids. CDR1 is PRHDT and CDR2 is FYEKMQ in the germline V gene (reference sequence). V was clipped by 5 bases and J by 3 bases, with 10 bases between them. The CDR3 nucleotides are TGTGCCAGCAGCAACGACAACCACTATGGCTACACCTTC. Protein: CASSNDNHYGYTF.

The CDR3 DNA sequence: TGTGCCAGCAGCTTGTTGACGGCAGGGGCAGGTCAGCCCCAGCATTTT. It encodes CASSLLTAGAGQPQHF. The genes are TRBV5-6 and TRBJ1-5, with TRBD1 as a possible D gene (6 bases). The CDR3 spans 16 residues. V lost 1 base and J 6 bases, leaving 17 bases between the germline ends. CDR1 is SGHDT, CDR2 YYEEEE, per germline.

This clone was seen just once. The rearrangement links TRBV4-2 to TRBJ2-7; D remains ambiguous. Trimming pared 0 bases from V and 2 bases from J, leaving 5 bases between. Looked up from germline, CDR1 is LGHNA and CDR2 is YNFKEQ. CDR3 length equals 13 residues. The CDR3 DNA sequence: TGTGCCAGCAGCCAAGAACGAGCCTACGAGCAGTACTTC. Its protein is CASSQERAYEQYF.

The chain links TRBV7-2 to TRBJ2-1; TRBD2 agrees at 8 bases. This CDR3 is built from 17 residues. Germline trimming cut 2 bases from V and 1 base from J; bases unmatched to any gene: 7. CDR1 is SGHTA and CDR2 is FQGNSA in the germline V gene. CDR3 sequence (DNA): TGTGCCAGCAGCTTAAGGGCGGGGGGCCTATCCTACAATGAGCAGTTCTTC. Translated: CASSLRAGGLSYNEQFF.

The chain's CDR3 is CASSQGNWGSSYEQYF. CDR3 bases: TGCGCCAGCAGCCAGGGCAATTGGGGTAGCTCCTACGAGCAGTACTTC. The chain recombines TRBV4-1 with TRBJ2-7; D unclear. The V end was cut by 3 bases, the J end by 0 bases, with 15 bases between. The CDR3 contains 16 residues. Germline assignment: CDR1 MGHRA and CDR2 YSYEKL.

This clone was seen just once. The V call is TRBV2, the J call TRBJ1-2; no clear D gene. V was cut by 10 bases and J by 8 bases, with 11 bases left in between. Germline V lookup: CDR1 SNHLY, CDR2 FYNNEI. CDR3 length: 10 amino acids. The CDR3 here is CATRLRGYTF. The CDR3 nucleotides are TGTGCCACCCGCTTGCGGGGCTACACCTTC. Filled out from reference TRBV2 and TRBJ1-2, the complete variable domain reads EPEVTQTPSHQVTQMGQEVILRCVPISNHLYFYWYRQILGQKVEFLVSFYNNEISEKSEIFDDQFSVERPDGSNFTLKIRSTKLEDSAMYFCATRLRGYTFGSGTRLTVV.

This clone showed up just once. The chain recombines TRBV6-5 with TRBJ2-7; 11 positions agree with TRBD1. The CDR3 length is 13 residues. J lost 6 bases, V lost 2 bases, and 0 bases had no gene match. Germline loops: CDR1 MNHEY, CDR2 SVGAGI. This chain's CDR3 is CASSYGTGGEQYF. The DNA of the CDR3 is TGTGCCAGCAGTTACGGGACAGGGGGCGAGCAGTACTTC.

V and J are TRBV7-9 and TRBJ2-2, with D unresolved. The CDR3 is 17 amino acids. V shed 2 bases and J shed 7 bases, with 20 bases lying between them. Germline V gene data show CDR1 as SEHNR and CDR2 as FQNEAQ (reference sequence). The CDR3 region is CASSLFYGQRSNGELFF. The CDR3 coding sequence is TGTGCCAGCAGCTTATTCTATGGCCAACGGTCTAACGGGGAGCTGTTTTTT.

This rearrangement joins TRBV11-3 to TRBJ2-7; a possible D gene is TRBD2 (5 bases). Deletions cut 5 bases from V and 6 bases from J, with 17 bases between. This CDR3 region has 14 residues. Per germline, CDR1 SGHNT and CDR2 YENEEA. The CDR3 DNA is TGTGCCAGCAGCCCAGCCAACCGGGCGGGCGAGCAGTACTTC. This encodes CASSPANRAGEQYF.

V gene TRBV7-6 combines with J gene TRBJ2-7; D ambiguous. V was clipped by 3 bases and J by 4 bases, with 10 bases between them. The germline CDR1 and CDR2 sequences are SGHVS and FNYEAQ. This CDR3 is built from 13 residues. The CDR3 DNA follows: TGTGCCAGCAGCTTTGGGGTAAATTACGAGCAGTACTTC. Amino acids: CASSFGVNYEQYF.

The CDR3 DNA reads as TGCGCCAGCAGCCGGGGGGAGGGTTCGCATGAGCAGTTCTTC. This gives the protein CASSRGEGSHEQFF. The chain couples TRBV4-1 to TRBJ2-1, with 7 bases lining up with TRBD2. Germline CDR1 is MGHRA and CDR2 is YSYEKL. The CDR3 runs 14 residues. Trimming at V came to 4 bases and at J to 8 bases, leaving 8 bases not matched to a gene.